The source of this T cell receptor (beta chain) is a study of shared clonotypes between healthy human individuals (dated by TCRdb to the early 2020s). Study-level background: Two women and a few men aged 18 to 49 years were included in the cohort. Blood TCR repertoires of roughly five healthy adults were deeply sequenced to estimate repertoire size and the extent of clonotype sharing between individuals. For each donor, CD4 naive and CD4 memory were each given three plates, CD8 naive was given two plates, and CD8 memory was given one plate. Each donor's leukapheresis produced roughly between roughly 0.85 and 10 billion PBMCs. Libraries were prepared and TCR repertoires were sequenced by different laboratories using diverse techniques, in order to increase sequencing depth and limit assay-specific biases. Points the paper makes about the study in general: Only blood was sampled, and tissue TCR repertoires likely differ from those in blood. Naive subsets generally had larger estimated clonotype richness than memory subsets did. Pairwise subsampling indicated that sequencing depth was expected to affect the degree of clonotype sharing among donors. Because the study included a small number of donors, the genetic and exposure-history diversity represented was limited. About 5% of naive CD4, 3% to 4% of naive CD8, 2.3% of memory CD4, and approximately 0.4% of memory CD8 clonotypes were shared across several donors. Compared with non-shared clonotypes, the clonotypes found in all four sorted-subset donors had higher generation probabilities. Incomplete sequencing was indicated by rarefaction of sorted-subset datasets, despite the large sequencing depth.

V is cut by 8 bases and J by 4 bases, and the space between the germline ends is 17 bases. The CDR3, cysteine through phenylalanine, is 15 amino acids long. Only CDR3 DNA is held: 45 bases, read in frame from base 1. The germline V gene specifies MDHEN as CDR1 and SYDVKM as CDR2. As concerns this clone: Its antigen target is currently unknown. Base-call qualities are not available, and no considerably larger clone is one nucleotide away.

Healthy HIV-negative adults with no recently reported acute infections or vaccinations were included as donors. Every donor was a Caucasian adult living in Nashville, Tennessee, USA. Magnetic negative selection was used to enrich CD4+ T cells, after which naive cells were positively selected on CD45RA and the negative fraction became the memory subset. Blood was collected by leukapheresis, and PBMCs were isolated by Ficoll-Histopaque density gradient centrifugation and then cryopreserved in liquid nitrogen vapor phase. Purity and quantity of every magnetically sorted T cell population were checked by analytical flow cytometry. Genomic DNA was isolated from every sorted fraction and measured by UV absorbance on a Nanodrop 2000c. Using the deep immunoSEQ assay, TCR CDR3 regions were amplified from genomic DNA by multiplex PCR. Extracted genomic DNA from each cell subset was spread evenly across all wells of several immunoSEQ 96-well plates, with each plate serving as a replicate. For sorted subsets, each replicate PCR was loaded with 200 ng genomic DNA, equivalent to 25,000 to 35,000 T cell genomes. Purified libraries were measured with a Qubit 3.0 fluorometer, size-checked on a Bioanalyzer 2100, and measured again with the KAPA Library Quantification kit. Every immunoSEQ 96-well plate was sequenced on a separate single-read 150-cycle Illumina NextSeq 550 flow cell. The source study handled its data this way. The immunoSEQ output contained only junctional sequences without quality scores, so filtering could not match that applied to full-length reads. To assign V/J genes and CDR3, sequences were annotated against IMGT germline references using PyIR, a Python wrapper for IgBLAST v1.9. Any read was removed if the V/J assignment was weak (E-value above 1e-6), the CDR3 was missing, or the read contained stop codons, out-of-frame junctions, or ambiguous translated residues. A V3J clonotype was defined by an identical inferred V gene, J gene, and CDR3 amino acid sequence. Percentage overlap between repertoires was computed as shared unique clonotypes divided by the size of the smaller repertoire. Richness of each repertoire was evaluated using RTK rarefaction, the Chao1 estimator, and Recon v2.1 estimates of unobserved clonotypes. For all TCRbeta clonotypes obtained by the gDNA method from four donors, generation probabilities were computed with OLGA. The immuneACCESS repertoire file appears here via TCRdb, limited to in-frame rearrangements. These files lack a portion of the clones; in checked studies, under half of the deficit traces to unresolved V genes, and the cause of the others is not known. V, J and clone size are taken as reported in that table, and D and trimming were inferred from the DNA itself. This sample holds about 2.5 million clones; just under 95% were observed only once. The ten largest make up 0.37% of the sample.

This receptor was taken from a man between 18 and 35 years old in good health. Some clones in this sample may be carry-over from other donors' samples. Sequencing used naive CD4+ T cells from PBMCs. This specimen's cell subset or site label, interpreted: CD45RA+ positively selected. The V gene is TRBV28 and the J gene is TRBJ2-2; the D gene is perhaps TRBD2, from 6 matching bases. The DNA sequence follows: TGTGCCAGCCTTTACGGGGGAAAGAGCACCGGGGAGCTGTTTTTT. This encodes CASLYGGKSTGELFF.